A single sample gave rise to the 16 T cell receptor beta chains below, sequenced in a study of blood T cell repertoires in COVID-19. The repertoire was sequenced with immunoSEQ multiplex PCR; TCRdb's copy has only in-frame clones and lacks some. The sample shows 180,000 or so clones, around 85% of them seen only once. The sample consisted of peripheral blood. These receptors were obtained from a man aged 60 to 69 who had recovered from COVID-19.

The V gene is TRBV4-2, the J gene TRBJ2-5; TRBD2 agrees at 15 bases. Germline V CDR1 and CDR2: LGHNA, YNFKEQ. V gave up 2 bases and J gave up 5 bases; unmatched junction bases: 9. There are 18 residues in the CDR3. CDR3 residues: CASSQTTGLAGGHETQYF. CDR3 nucleotide sequence: TGTGCCAGCAGCCAAACCACCGGACTAGCGGGGGGGCATGAGACCCAGTACTTC.

The V call is TRBV7-9, the J call TRBJ2-7, with 8 nucleotides matching TRBD1. This CDR3 contains 14 residues. Germline CDR1 and CDR2: SEHNR and FQNEAQ (reference sequence). Trimming took 1 base from V and 4 from J; bases not matched to a gene: 3. The CDR3 reads CASSLVDRVYEQYF. Here the CDR3 DNA reads TGTGCCAGCAGCTTAGTGGACAGGGTTTACGAGCAGTACTTC. The entire variable domain, with the rest obtained from reference TRBV7-9 and TRBJ2-7, is as follows: DTGVSQNPRHKITKRGQNVTFRCDPISEHNRLYWYRQTLGQGPEFLTYFQNEAQLEKSRLLSDRFSAERPKGSFSTLEIQRTEQGDSAMYLCASSLVDRVYEQYFGPGTRLTVT.

The V gene is TRBV5-1, the J gene TRBJ2-5; a weak D match, TRBD2 (5 bases). The CDR3 totals 15 residues. The V end was cut by 0 bases, the J end by 5 bases, with 14 bases between. The germline CDR1 and CDR2 sequences are SGHRS and YFSETQ. The CDR3 DNA reads TGCGCCAGCAGCTTGGGACGGGGATTCGGTGAGACCCAGTACTTC. This encodes CASSLGRGFGETQYF. The full variable domain, in which reference TRBV5-1 and TRBJ2-5 provide the parts outside the CDR3, is KAGVTQTPRYLIKTRGQQVTLSCSPISGHRSVSWYQQTPGQGLQFLFEYFSETQRNKGNFPGRFSGRQFSNSRSEMNVSTLELGDSALYLCASSLGRGFGETQYFGPGTRLLVL.

This chain joins TRBV4-1 and TRBJ1-1; TRBD1 agrees at 7 bases. Germline lookup yields CDR1 MGHRA and CDR2 YSYEKL. The CDR3 spans 16 residues. Unmatched junction bases numbered 6, after V lost 1 base and J lost 1 base. The CDR3 reads CASSQGLRGQNTEAFF. The CDR3 DNA sequence: TGCGCCAGCAGCCAAGGGTTGAGGGGGCAGAACACTGAAGCTTTCTTT.

V gene TRBV18 combines with J gene TRBJ2-2; D is unresolved. The CDR3 length is 12 residues. Trimming pared 6 bases from V and 3 bases from J, leaving 5 bases between. Per the germline V gene, CDR1 is KGHSH and CDR2 is LQKENI. The CDR3 DNA reads as TGTGCCAGCTCGTCGTACACCGGGGAGCTGTTTTTT. Its translation is CASSSYTGELFF.

As for this clone: Other nucleotide sequences from this sample produce the same CDR3. The rearrangement links TRBV6-5 to TRBJ1-1; unclear D gene. The CDR3 extends over 13 amino acids. Trimming cost V 2 bases and J 1 base, with 5 bases left between them. Germline V gene data show CDR1 as MNHEY and CDR2 as SVGAGI. The CDR3: CASSYGGNTEAFF. CDR3 coding DNA: TGTGCCAGCAGTTACGGAGGGAACACTGAAGCTTTCTTT.

V usage is TRBV12-3 or TRBV12-4 and J usage is TRBJ2-7; D remains ambiguous. The CDR3 totals 11 residues. The V and J ends lost 2 bases and 4 bases respectively, with 3 bases between them. CDR3 sequence (DNA): TGTGCCAGCAGTTTACAGTACGAGCAGTACTTC. Its translation: CASSLQYEQYF.

The CDR3 loop reads CASSDGTGGPEQYF. CDR3 DNA: TGTGCCAGCAGTGACGGGACAGGCGGACCCGAGCAGTACTTC. The chain carries TRBV25-1 and TRBJ2-7; 8 bases fit TRBD1. This CDR3 has 14 amino acids. Germline V gives CDR1 MGHDK, CDR2 SYGVNS. The V and J ends lost 3 bases and 6 bases, in that order; junction bases with no gene match: 7.

The CDR3: CASSFTQTGTGELFF. DNA for the CDR3: TGTGCCAGCAGCTTTACCCAAACGGGGACCGGGGAGCTGTTTTTT. The chain combines TRBV11-2 with TRBJ2-2; possibly TRBD2 for D (5 bases). This CDR3 comprises 15 residues. Germline V gives CDR1 SGHAT, CDR2 FQNNGV. V was trimmed by 3 bases and J by 5 bases, leaving 13 bases between them.

The sample holds one count of this clone. The chain links TRBV2 to TRBJ1-5, with unresolved D. The germline V and J ends were trimmed by 5 bases and 0 bases, with 11 bases remaining between them. The CDR3 runs 15 residues. Germline CDR1 and CDR2: SNHLY and FYNNEI. The CDR3 DNA reads TGTGCCAGCAGTCCCCAGATACATAGCAATCAGCCCCAGCATTTT. This encodes CASSPQIHSNQPQHF. The entire variable domain, with the rest obtained from reference TRBV2 and TRBJ1-5, is as follows: EPEVTQTPSHQVTQMGQEVILRCVPISNHLYFYWYRQILGQKVEFLVSFYNNEISEKSEIFDDQFSVERPDGSNFTLKIRSTKLEDSAMYFCASSPQIHSNQPQHFGDGTRLSIL.

This chain links TRBV12-3 or TRBV12-4 with TRBJ1-1; 7 bases align to TRBD1. J lost 8 bases, V lost 6 bases, and 3 bases had no gene match. The CDR3 consists of 11 residues. The CDR3 here is CASRNRGEAFF. CDR3 nucleotides: TGTGCCAGCAGGAACAGGGGAGAAGCTTTCTTT.

The chain joins TRBV12-3 or TRBV12-4 to TRBJ1-1; D unclear. There are 11 residues in the CDR3. V dropped 3 bases and J dropped 7 bases, with 6 bases sitting between them. CDR3 residues: CASSLIGEAFF. The CDR3 nucleotides are TGTGCCAGCAGTTTGATCGGTGAAGCTTTCTTT.

This chain joins TRBV14 and TRBJ2-2; 9 bases are a match to TRBD1. The CDR3 sequence is 15 residues long. CDR1 and CDR2 from the germline V gene are SGHDN and FVKESK. Trimming removed 6 bases from V and 6 bases from J; junction bases left unmatched: 8. Written as DNA, the CDR3 is TGTGCCAGCAGAACAGGGGGCGACTTCCCCGGGGAGCTGTTTTTT. This codes for CASRTGGDFPGELFF.

The rearrangement uses TRBV5-1 and TRBJ2-5, with 13 bases fitting TRBD2. CDR1 is SGHRS and CDR2 is YFSETQ in the germline V gene. J gave up 2 bases and V 0 bases, and 4 bases lay outside the gene matches. This CDR3 has 17 residues. For the CDR3, the DNA is TGCGCCAGCAGCTTGGGACTAGCGGGGGGTTGGCAAGAGACCCAGTACTTC. This gives the protein CASSLGLAGGWQETQYF.

V is TRBV4-1 and J is TRBJ1-1, with D possibly matching TRBD1 (5 bases). The ends were cut back, 4 bases at V and 2 bases at J, with 17 bases in the middle. The CDR3 has 16 amino acids. The germline V gene encodes CDR1 MGHRA and CDR2 YSYEKL. This CDR3 reads CASSRRTRGTNTEAFF. CDR3 in DNA: TGCGCCAGCAGCCGAAGGACAAGAGGGACTAACACTGAAGCTTTCTTT.

The rearrangement uses TRBV5-1 and TRBJ1-6; the D gene is possibly TRBD1 (5 bases). Per germline, CDR1 SGHRS and CDR2 YFSETQ. The CDR3 covers 15 residues. V dropped 2 bases and J dropped 8 bases, with 14 bases sitting between them. CDR3 DNA sequence: TGCGCCAGCAGCTTTACTGGACATTCAGATTCACCCCTCCACTTT. As protein: CASSFTGHSDSPLHF.